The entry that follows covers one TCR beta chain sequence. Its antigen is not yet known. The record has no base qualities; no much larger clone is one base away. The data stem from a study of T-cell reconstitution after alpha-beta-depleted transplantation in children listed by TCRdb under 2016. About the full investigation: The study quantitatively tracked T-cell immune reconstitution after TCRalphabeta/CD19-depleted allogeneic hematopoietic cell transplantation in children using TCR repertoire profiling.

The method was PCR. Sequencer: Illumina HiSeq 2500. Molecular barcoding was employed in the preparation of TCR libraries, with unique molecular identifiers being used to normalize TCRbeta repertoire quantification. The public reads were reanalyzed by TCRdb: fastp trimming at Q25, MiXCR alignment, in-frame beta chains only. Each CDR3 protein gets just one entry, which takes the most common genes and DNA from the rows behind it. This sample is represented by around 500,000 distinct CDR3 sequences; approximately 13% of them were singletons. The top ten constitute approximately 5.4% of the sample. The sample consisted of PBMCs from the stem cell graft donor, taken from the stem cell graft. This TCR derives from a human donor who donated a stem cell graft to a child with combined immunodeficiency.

The CDR3 protein: CASSPETGGAYEQYF. The DNA sequence is as follows: TGCGCCAGCAGCCCAGAGACAGGGGGCGCCTACGAGCAGTACTTC. The rearrangement combines TRBV4-3 with TRBJ2-7; 10 bases in between match TRBD1. Taken from cysteine to phenylalanine, the CDR3 has 15 residues. The CDR3 DNA has 45 bases and is translated from base 1. The germline V gene sets CDR1 to LGHNA and CDR2 to YSLEER. V is pruned by 4 bases and J by 2 bases, leaving 5 bases of the junction without a gene match.